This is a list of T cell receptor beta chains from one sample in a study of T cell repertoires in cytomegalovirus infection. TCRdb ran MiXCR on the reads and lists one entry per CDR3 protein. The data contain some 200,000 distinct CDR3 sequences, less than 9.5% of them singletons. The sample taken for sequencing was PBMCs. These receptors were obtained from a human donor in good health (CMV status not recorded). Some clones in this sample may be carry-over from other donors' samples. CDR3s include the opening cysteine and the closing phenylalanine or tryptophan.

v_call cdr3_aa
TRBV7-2 CASRYGADTQYF
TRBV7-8 CASSSQGRYQPQHF
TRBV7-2 CASSYTGHPNQPQHF
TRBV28 CASTETRGPQHF
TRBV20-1 CSATLVGSYGYTF
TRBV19 CASSIVGQGFWQPQHF
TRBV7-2 CASSPNVVGGRLYGYTF
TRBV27 CASSFQDSSYEQYF
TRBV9 CASSDVGEKLFF
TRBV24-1 CATSDVRMRQQETQYF
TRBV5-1 CASSFASVHEQFF
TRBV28 CASSLTGAQTEAFF
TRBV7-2 CASSLVRGLAKNIQYF
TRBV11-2 CASSTDRGSYNSPLHF
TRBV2 CASILTRRQFF
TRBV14 CASSRLGGNTEAFF
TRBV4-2 CASSQDEGDGSYEQYF
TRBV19 CASSLPLGPNTGELFF